This T cell receptor (beta chain) was recovered during a study of STAT5B mutations in CD4+ large granular lymphocyte leukemia. Overall study findings and caveats: 8/27 top patient clones versus 2/35 control clones were TRBV06-family.

Generated by immunoSEQ multiplex PCR, the TCRdb table keeps only in-frame clones and is missing some. Here the sample spans about 31,000 clones, just under 75% being singletons. With regard to this clone: What it binds is not known.

Germline V CDR1 and CDR2: SGHDT, YYEEEE. The V gene lost 2 bases and the J gene lost 0 bases, with 11 bases spanning the gap. The CDR3 totals 15 residues. The TCR was taken from a human donor in good health. Sequenced sample: CD4+ T cells from blood buffy coats. V usage is TRBV5-6 and J usage is TRBJ1-1; D uncertain. The CDR3 sequence is CASSLRRTLNTEAFF. As DNA, the CDR3 is TGTGCCAGCAGCTTACGACGGACTTTGAACACTGAAGCTTTCTTT.